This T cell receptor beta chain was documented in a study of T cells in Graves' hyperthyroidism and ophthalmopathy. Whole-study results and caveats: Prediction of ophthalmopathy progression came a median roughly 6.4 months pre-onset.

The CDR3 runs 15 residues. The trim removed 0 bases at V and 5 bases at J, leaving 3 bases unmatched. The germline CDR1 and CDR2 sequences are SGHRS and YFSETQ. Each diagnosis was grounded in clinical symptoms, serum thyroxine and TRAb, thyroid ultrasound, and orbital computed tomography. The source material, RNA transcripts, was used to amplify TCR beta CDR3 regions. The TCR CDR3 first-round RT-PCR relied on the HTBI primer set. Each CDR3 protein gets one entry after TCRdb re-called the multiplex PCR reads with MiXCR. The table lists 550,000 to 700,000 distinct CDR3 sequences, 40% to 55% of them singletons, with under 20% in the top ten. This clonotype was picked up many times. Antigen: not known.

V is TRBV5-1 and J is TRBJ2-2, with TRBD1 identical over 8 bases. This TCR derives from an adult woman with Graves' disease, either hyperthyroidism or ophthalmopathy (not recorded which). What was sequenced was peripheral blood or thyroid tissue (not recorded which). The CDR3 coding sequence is TGCGCCAGCAGCTTGGTTACAGGGGGAACCGGGGAGCTGTTTTTT. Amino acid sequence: CASSLVTGGTGELFF.